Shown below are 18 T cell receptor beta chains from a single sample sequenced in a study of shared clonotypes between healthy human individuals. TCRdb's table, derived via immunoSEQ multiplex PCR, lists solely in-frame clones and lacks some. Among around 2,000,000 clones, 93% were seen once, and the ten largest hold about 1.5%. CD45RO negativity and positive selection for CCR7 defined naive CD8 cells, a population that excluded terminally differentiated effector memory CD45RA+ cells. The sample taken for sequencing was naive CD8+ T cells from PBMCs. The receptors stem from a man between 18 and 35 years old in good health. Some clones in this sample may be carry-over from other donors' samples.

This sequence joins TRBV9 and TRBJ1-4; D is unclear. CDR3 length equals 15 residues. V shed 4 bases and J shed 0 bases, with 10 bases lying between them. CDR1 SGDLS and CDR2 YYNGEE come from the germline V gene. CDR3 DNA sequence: TGTGCCAGCAGCCCCTCGATTGCAACTAATGAAAAACTGTTTTTT. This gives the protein CASSPSIATNEKLFF.

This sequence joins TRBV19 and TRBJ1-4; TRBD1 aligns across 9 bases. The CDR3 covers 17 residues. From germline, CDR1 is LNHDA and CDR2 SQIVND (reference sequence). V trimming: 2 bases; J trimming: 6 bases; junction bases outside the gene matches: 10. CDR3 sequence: CASSIMGQGHEDEKLFF. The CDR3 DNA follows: TGTGCCAGTAGTATAATGGGACAGGGCCACGAGGATGAAAAACTGTTTTTT.

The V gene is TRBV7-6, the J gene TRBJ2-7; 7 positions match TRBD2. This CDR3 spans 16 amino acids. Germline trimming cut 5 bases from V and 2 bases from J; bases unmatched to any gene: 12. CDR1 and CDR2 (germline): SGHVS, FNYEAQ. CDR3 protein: CASSPPGAGVPYEQYF. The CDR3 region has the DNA TGTGCCAGCAGCCCCCCGGGCGCGGGAGTCCCCTACGAGCAGTACTTC. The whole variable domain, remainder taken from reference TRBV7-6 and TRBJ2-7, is GAGVSQSPRYKVTKRGQDVALRCDPISGHVSLYWYRQALGQGPEFLTYFNYEAQQDKSGLPNDRFSAERPEGSISTLTIQRTEQRDSAMYRCASSPPGAGVPYEQYFGPGTRLTVT.

CDR3 nucleotide sequence: TGTGCCAGCAGCAAAACAATCACAGATACGCAGTATTTT. It yields the protein CASSKTITDTQYF. V is TRBV7-8 and J is TRBJ2-3, with unresolved D. Per germline, CDR1 SGHVS and CDR2 FQNEAQ. V was shortened by 5 bases and J by 2 bases, with 8 bases between the two germline ends. The CDR3 loop spans 13 amino acids.

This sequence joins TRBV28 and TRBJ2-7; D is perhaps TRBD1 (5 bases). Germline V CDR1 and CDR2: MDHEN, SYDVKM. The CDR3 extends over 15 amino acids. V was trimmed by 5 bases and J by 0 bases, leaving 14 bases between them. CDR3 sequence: CASSPLTEASYEQYF. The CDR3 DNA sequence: TGTGCCAGCAGTCCCTTGACAGAAGCCTCCTACGAGCAGTACTTC.

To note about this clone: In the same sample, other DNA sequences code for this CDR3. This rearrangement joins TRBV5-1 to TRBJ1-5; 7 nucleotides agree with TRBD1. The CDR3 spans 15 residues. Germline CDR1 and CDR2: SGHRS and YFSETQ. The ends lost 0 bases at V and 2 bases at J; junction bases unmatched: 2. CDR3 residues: CASSLGQGGNQPQHF. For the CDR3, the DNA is TGCGCCAGCAGCTTGGGACAGGGTGGCAATCAGCCCCAGCATTTT. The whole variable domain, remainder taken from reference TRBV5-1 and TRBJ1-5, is KAGVTQTPRYLIKTRGQQVTLSCSPISGHRSVSWYQQTPGQGLQFLFEYFSETQRNKGNFPGRFSGRQFSNSRSEMNVSTLELGDSALYLCASSLGQGGNQPQHFGDGTRLSIL.

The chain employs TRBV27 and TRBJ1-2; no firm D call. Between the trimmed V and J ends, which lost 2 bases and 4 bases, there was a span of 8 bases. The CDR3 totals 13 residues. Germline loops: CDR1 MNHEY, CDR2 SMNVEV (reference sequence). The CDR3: CASSLAWGYGYTF. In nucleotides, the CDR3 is TGTGCCAGCAGTTTAGCCTGGGGCTATGGCTACACCTTC.

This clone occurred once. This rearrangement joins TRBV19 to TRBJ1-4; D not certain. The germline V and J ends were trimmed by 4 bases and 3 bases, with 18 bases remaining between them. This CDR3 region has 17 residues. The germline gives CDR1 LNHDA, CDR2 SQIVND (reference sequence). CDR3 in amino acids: CASSTFEEVKANEKLFF. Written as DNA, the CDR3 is TGTGCCAGTAGTACCTTTGAGGAAGTCAAGGCTAATGAAAAACTGTTTTTT.

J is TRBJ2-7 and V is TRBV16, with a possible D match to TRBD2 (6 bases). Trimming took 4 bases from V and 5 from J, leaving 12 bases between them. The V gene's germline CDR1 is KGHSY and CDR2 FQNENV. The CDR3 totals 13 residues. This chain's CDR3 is CASSPTSTHEQYF. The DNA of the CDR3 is TGTGCCAGCAGCCCTACTAGCACCCACGAGCAGTACTTC.

The CDR3 nucleotides read TGTGCCAGAAGCACCGGATCCCCCCGGGTCGAGCAGTACTTC. It translates to CARSTGSPRVEQYF. V and J are TRBV5-3 and TRBJ2-7; no clear D. TRBV5-3 is known as an ORF, though its function is uncertain. The CDR3 length is 14 residues. Trimming left V 4 bases short and J 6 bases short, with 17 bases between.

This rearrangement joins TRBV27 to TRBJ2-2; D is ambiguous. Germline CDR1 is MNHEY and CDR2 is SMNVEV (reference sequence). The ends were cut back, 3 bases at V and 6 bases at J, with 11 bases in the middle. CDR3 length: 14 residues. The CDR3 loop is CASSFLGLAGELFF. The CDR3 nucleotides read TGTGCCAGCAGTTTTCTCGGTTTGGCCGGGGAGCTGTTTTTT.

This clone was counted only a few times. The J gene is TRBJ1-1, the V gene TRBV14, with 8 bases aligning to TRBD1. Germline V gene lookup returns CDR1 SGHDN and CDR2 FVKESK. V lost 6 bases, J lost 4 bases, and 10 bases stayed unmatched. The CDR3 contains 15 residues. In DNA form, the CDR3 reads TGTGCCAGCAGTACAGCAGGGGGCGGATTCACTGAAGCTTTCTTT. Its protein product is CASSTAGGGFTEAFF.

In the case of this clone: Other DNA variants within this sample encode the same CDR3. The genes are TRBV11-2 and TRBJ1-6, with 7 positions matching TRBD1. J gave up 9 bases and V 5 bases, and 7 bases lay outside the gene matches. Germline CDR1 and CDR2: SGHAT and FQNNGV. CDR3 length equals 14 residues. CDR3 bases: TGTGCCAGCAGCCCGAGACAGGGAGGTTCACCCCTCCACTTT. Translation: CASSPRQGGSPLHF.

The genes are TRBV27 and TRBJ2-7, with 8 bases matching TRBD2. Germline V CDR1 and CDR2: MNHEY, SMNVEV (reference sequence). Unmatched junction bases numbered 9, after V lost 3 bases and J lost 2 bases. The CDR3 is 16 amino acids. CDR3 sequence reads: CASSFRAGVGAYEQYF. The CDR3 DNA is TGTGCCAGCAGTTTTCGAGCGGGAGTAGGTGCCTACGAGCAGTACTTC.

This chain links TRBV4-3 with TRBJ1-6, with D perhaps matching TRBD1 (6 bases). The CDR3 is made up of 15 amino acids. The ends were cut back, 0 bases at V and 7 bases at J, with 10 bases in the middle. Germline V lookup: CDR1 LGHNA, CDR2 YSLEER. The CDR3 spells CASSQDLDRNSPLHF. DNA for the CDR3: TGCGCCAGCAGCCAAGATTTGGACAGAAATTCACCCCTCCACTTT.

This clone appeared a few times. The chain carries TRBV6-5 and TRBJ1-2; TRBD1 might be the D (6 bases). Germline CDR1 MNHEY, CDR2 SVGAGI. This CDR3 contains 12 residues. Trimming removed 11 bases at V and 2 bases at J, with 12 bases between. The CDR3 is CAGGWGNYGYTF. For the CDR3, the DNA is TGTGCCGGGGGCTGGGGGAACTATGGCTACACCTTC.

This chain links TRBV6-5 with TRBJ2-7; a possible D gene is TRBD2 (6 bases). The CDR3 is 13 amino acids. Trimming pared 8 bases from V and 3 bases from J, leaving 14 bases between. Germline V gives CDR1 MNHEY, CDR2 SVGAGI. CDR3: CASQEGSNYEQYF. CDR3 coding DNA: TGTGCCAGCCAGGAGGGCAGCAACTACGAGCAGTACTTC.

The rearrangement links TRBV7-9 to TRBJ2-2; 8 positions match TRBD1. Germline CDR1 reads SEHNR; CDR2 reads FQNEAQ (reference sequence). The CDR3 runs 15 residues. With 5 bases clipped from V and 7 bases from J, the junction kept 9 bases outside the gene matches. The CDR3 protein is CASSPRTGWDGELFF. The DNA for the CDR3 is TGTGCCAGCAGCCCCCGGACAGGGTGGGACGGGGAGCTGTTTTTT.